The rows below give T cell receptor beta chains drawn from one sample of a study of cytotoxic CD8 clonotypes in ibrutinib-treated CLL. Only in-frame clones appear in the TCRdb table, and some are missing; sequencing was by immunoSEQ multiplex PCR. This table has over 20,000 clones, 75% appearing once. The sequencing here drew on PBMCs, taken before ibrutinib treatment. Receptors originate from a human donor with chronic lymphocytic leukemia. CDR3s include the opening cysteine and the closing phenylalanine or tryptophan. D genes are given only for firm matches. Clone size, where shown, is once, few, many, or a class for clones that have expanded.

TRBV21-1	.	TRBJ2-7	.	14	TGTGCCAGCAGCAAAGGAAGGACTAGCGACGAGCAGTACTTC	CASSKGRTSDEQYF
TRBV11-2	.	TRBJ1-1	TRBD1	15	TGTGCCAGCAGCCCCGCAGGGGGGAGAAACACTGAAGCTTTCTTT	CASSPAGGRNTEAFF
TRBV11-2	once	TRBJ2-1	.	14	TGTGCCAGCAGCTTAGGCGGGTCGTACAATGAGCAGTTCTTC	CASSLGGSYNEQFF
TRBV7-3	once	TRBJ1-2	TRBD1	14	TGTGCCAGCAGCTTATTCGGACAGGGTTATGGCTACACCTTC	CASSLFGQGYGYTF
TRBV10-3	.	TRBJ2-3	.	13	TGTGCCATCGGGGGGGCTGTTACAGATACGCAGTATTTT	CAIGGAVTDTQYF
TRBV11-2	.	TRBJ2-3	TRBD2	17	TGTGCCAGCAGCCCGGGGACTAGCGGGGGGGCCAGGGATACGCAGTATTTT	CASSPGTSGGARDTQYF
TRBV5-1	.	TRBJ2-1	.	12	TGCGCCAGCAGCCCGGACAGAAATGAGCAGTTCTTC	CASSPDRNEQFF
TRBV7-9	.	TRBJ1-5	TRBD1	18	TGTGCCAGCAGCAACCCCGACAGGGGGCCTTATAGCAATCAGCCCCAGCATTTT	CASSNPDRGPYSNQPQHF
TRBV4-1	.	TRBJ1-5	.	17	TGCGCCAGCAGCCAAGAAACGTCCGGGGGGGTGGGTCAGCCCCAGCATTTT	CASSQETSGGVGQPQHF
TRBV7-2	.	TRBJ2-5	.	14	TGTGCCAGCAGCCCGGGACACAGGGTCGAGACCCAGTACTTC	CASSPGHRVETQYF
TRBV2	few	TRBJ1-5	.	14	TGTGCCAGCAGTAAGGACAGTATCAATCAGCCCCAGCATTTT	CASSKDSINQPQHF
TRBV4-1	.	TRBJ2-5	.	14	TGCGCCAGCAGCCAAGACCCATACCAAGAGACCCAGTACTTC	CASSQDPYQETQYF
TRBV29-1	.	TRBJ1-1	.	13	TGCAGCGTAGCGCAAGCCCGGGTCACTGAAGCTTTCTTT	CSVAQARVTEAFF
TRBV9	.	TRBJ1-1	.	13	TGTGCCAGCAGCGCGGGGGGAGGCACTGAAGCTTTCTTT	CASSAGGGTEAFF
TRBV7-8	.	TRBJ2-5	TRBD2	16	TGTGCCAGCAGCAGCACCATCATGGCTAGCGGGAGGTCCCAGTACTTC	CASSSTIMASGRSQYF
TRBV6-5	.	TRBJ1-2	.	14	TGTGCCAGCAGTTCCGTCCCTAGCCCCCATGGCTACACCTTC	CASSSVPSPHGYTF
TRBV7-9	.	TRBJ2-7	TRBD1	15	TGTGCCAGCAGCCCCACCGGGACAGCCTCCTACGAGCAGTACTTC	CASSPTGTASYEQYF
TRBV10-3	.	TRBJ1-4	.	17	TGTGCCATCAGTGAGCGGCAGTTAGGACCAACTAATGAAAAACTGTTTTTT	CAISERQLGPTNEKLFF
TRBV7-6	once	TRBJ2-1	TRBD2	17	TGTGCCAGCAGCTTAGCCCCAGCCGGGACTAGCGGCAATGAGCAGTTCTTC	CASSLAPAGTSGNEQFF
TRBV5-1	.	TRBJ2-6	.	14	TGCGCCAGCAGCCCGCGGTATGGGGCCAACGTCCTGACTTTC	CASSPRYGANVLTF
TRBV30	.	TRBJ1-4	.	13	TGTGCCTGGAGTGTACAACTTCAGGAAAAACTGTTTTTT	CAWSVQLQEKLFF
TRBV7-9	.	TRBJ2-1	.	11	TGTGCCAGCAGCCCTTTCGATGAGCAGTTCTTC	CASSPFDEQFF
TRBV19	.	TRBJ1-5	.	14	TGTGCCAGTAGTATGGGGACAATCAATCAGCCCCAGCATTTT	CASSMGTINQPQHF